What follows describes a single T cell receptor beta chain. Its antigen is currently not known. No per-base quality is available; no much larger clone lies one base away. Data came from an Illumina NovaSeq 6000. cDNA libraries for TCRalpha and TCRbeta were prepared by 5'RACE using constant-segment primers, with sample barcodes and unique molecular identifiers added. RNA was extracted from every sample with Trizol reagent. The libraries were amplified in two PCR steps, and the second step added a second sample barcode and Illumina TruSeq adapters. The libraries were sequenced on an Illumina NovaSeq using 2 x 150 bp paired-end reads. The published analysis was carried out like this. Reads were demultiplexed and collapsed into UMI-guided consensus sequences with migec v1.2.7. Using mixcr v2.1.11, UMI consensuses were aligned to TRA and TRB V and J templates and then assembled into clonotypes. Expanded or contracted clonotypes were those called significant by both edgeR and NoisET, with noise models trained on biological replicates. For edgeR calls, the cutoffs were a false discovery rate-adjusted p below 0.01 and a log2 fold-change threshold of 1. As an exploratory analysis of dynamics, PCA with hierarchical clustering was applied to max-normalized trajectories of the 1000 most abundant clonotypes. Each responding clone was given a CD4 or CD8 phenotype based on the CD4+ and CD8+ repertoires, which had been sequenced separately. TCRdb cleaned the public reads at Q25 with fastp, built clones with MiXCR and kept in-frame beta chains. Duplicate CDR3 protein sequences are folded into a single record with the most common DNA and genes. Here the V and J calls rest on TCRdb's processing, not on the authors' analysis. Across this sample there are hundreds of thousands of distinct CDR3 sequences, with around an eighth seen only once. The ten largest clones represent around a fifth of the sample.

This entry belongs to a study of T-cell memory formation after mild COVID-19 (dated by TCRdb to about 2021). Background for the entire study: TCR sequence clusters from the two donors were largely donor specific. In two donors, T-cell clones that expanded and contracted after mild COVID-19 were tracked by sequencing TCRalpha and TCRbeta repertoires over time. Two young, previously healthy adult volunteers made up the cohort, one male and one female. What the research found in general, with its limitations: The study included only two mild cases, and larger cohorts that include severe cases with pre-infection samples were judged to be necessary. Contracting CD4+ clones turned up mainly in the CM and EM memory subsets, whereas EMRA was where CD8+ clones were enriched. Balanced CD4/CD8 phenotypes were observed for clones contracting from day 15 to 85, whereas a bias towards CD4+ was observed for a second wave of clones expanding from day 15 to 37. SARS-CoV-2 specificity of the second-wave clones peaking on day 37 was not confirmed. Some responding clones were found in pre-infection memory, which suggests that pre-existing cross-reactive memory T cells took part in the SARS-CoV-2 response.

Ficoll-Paque density gradient centrifugation was the method used to isolate PBMCs. The germline V gene sets CDR1 to MGHRA and CDR2 to YSYEKL. From its cysteine to its phenylalanine, the CDR3 spans 16 amino acids. Left in the record is the CDR3 DNA by itself, 48 bases read in frame from the first base. The germline V and J ends show losses of 4 bases and 1 base respectively, and no gene match explains 7 bases of the junction. The sequence was collected from a man aged 18 to 29 who had mild COVID-19 (a few samples of this study predate the infection). The sample titles of this study are shuffled in the database, so cell type and time point are left out; the donor was told from shared clones. Source material: PBMCs or a T cell subset sorted from them (not recorded which). Here the chain combines TRBV4-1 and TRBJ2-1; TRBD1 matches 7 bases in the middle. The sequenced DNA is TGCGCCAGCAGCCCCTGGGGACAGAAGTCCTACAATGAGCAGTTCTTC. Its protein is CASSPWGQKSYNEQFF.